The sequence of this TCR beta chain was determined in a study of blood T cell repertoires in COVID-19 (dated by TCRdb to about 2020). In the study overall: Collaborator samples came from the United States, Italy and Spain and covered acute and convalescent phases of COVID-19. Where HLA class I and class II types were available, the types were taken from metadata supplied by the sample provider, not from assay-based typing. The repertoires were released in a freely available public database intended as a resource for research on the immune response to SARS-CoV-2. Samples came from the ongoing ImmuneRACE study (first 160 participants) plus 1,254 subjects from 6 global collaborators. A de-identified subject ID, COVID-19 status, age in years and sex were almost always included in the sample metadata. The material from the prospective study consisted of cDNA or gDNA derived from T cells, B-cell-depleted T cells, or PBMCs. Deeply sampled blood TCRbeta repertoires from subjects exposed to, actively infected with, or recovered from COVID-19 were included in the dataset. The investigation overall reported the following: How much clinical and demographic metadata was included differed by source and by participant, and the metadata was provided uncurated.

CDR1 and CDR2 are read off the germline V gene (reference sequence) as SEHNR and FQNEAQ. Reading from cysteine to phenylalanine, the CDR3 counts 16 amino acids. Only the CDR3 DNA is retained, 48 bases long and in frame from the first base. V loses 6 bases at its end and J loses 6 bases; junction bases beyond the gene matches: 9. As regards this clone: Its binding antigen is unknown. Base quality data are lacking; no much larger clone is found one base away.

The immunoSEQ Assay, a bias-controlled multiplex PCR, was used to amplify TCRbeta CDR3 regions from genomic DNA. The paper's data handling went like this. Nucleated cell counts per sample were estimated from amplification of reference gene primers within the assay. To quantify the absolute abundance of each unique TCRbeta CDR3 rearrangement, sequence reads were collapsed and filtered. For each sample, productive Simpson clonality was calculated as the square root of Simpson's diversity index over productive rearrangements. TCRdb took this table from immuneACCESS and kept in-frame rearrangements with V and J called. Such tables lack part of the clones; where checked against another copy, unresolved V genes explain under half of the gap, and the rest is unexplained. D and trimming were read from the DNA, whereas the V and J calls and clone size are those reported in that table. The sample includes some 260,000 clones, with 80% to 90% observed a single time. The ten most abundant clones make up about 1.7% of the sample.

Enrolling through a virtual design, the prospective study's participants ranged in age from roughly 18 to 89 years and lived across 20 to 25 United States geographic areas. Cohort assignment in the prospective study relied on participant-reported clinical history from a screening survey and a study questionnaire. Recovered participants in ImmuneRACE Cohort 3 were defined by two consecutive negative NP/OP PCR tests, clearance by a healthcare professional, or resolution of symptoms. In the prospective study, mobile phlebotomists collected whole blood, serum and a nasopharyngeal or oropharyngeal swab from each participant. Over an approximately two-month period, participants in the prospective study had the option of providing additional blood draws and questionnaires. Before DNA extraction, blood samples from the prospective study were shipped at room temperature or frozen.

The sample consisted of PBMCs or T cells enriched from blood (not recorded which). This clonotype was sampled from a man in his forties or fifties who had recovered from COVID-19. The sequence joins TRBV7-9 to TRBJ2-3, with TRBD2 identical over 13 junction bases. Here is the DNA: TGTGCCAGCAGGCTACTAGCGGGGGGGCCATCCGATACGCAGTATTTT. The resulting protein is CASRLLAGGPSDTQYF.